One sample yielded the 10 T cell receptor beta chains listed below, sequenced in a study of shared clonotypes between healthy human individuals (dated by TCRdb to 2020 to 2021). The receptor library was made with the immunoSEQ multiplex PCR assay. What TCRdb holds here is the immuneACCESS table cut down to in-frame rearrangements. Part of the clones is not present; checked against another copy, under half of the missing clones reflect an unresolved V gene, and the others are unexplained. For this sample there are around 1.9 million clones; approximately 92% appear just once. 1.5% to 2% of the sample is held by the ten biggest clonotypes. CD8 naive samples consisted of CD45RO-negative cells that were positively selected for CCR7, yielding a CD45RA+CCR7+ population without TemRA cells. Sequenced sample: naive CD8+ T cells from PBMCs. Taken with the paper, the label for cell subset or site translates to: CD45RA+CCR7+. Receptors were obtained from a man aged 18 to 29 in good health. Some clones in this sample may be carry-over from other donors' samples.

V usage is TRBV11-3 and J usage is TRBJ2-3; D is ambiguous. The CDR3 runs 16 residues. The germline V and J ends were trimmed by 2 bases and 2 bases, with 14 bases remaining between them. From germline, CDR1 is SGHNT and CDR2 YENEEA. This CDR3 is CASSLFCVPVTDTQYF. The CDR3 DNA reads as TGTGCCAGCAGCTTATTTTGCGTACCCGTCACAGATACGCAGTATTTT.

The table lists this clone with a few counts. This sample includes further DNA sequences coding for the same CDR3. V gene TRBV27 combines with J gene TRBJ2-6, with D tentatively TRBD1 (6 bases). The CDR3 loop spans 15 amino acids. Germline V gene data show CDR1 as MNHEY and CDR2 as SMNVEV (reference sequence). Trimming left V 2 bases short and J 2 bases short, with 7 bases between. The CDR3 DNA is TGTGCCAGCAGTTTAAGGGGGACTGGGGCCAACGTCCTGACTTTC. Residues: CASSLRGTGANVLTF.

On this clone: Other DNA variants within this sample encode the same CDR3. The V and J genes are TRBV9 and TRBJ2-7, with TRBD2 matching over 10 bases. The CDR3 is made up of 15 amino acids. Germline-derived CDR1 and CDR2 are SGDLS and YYNGEE. The V segment lost 0 bases and the J segment 3 bases; nucleotides outside the gene matches: 3. CDR3 in amino acids: CASSVGTSGGYEQYF. The CDR3 bases are TGTGCCAGCAGCGTAGGGACTAGCGGAGGCTACGAGCAGTACTTC.

This chain links TRBV28 with TRBJ2-5, with TRBD2 matching over 9 bases. The CDR3 spans 18 residues. The germline V gene has CDR1 MDHEN and CDR2 SYDVKM. The J segment lost 5 bases and the V segment lost 3 bases, leaving 16 bases of the junction unmatched. DNA of the CDR3: TGTGCCAGCAGTTTGAATAGAGCGGGAGGCCCCCAGGGGGAGACCCAGTACTTC. Translating it yields CASSLNRAGGPQGETQYF.

This clone was detected once. V gene TRBV29-1 combines with J gene TRBJ2-7; 8 bases align to TRBD1. CDR1 is SQVTM and CDR2 is ANQGSEA in the germline V gene. V was pared by 7 bases and J by 2 bases, with 7 bases of the junction left unmatched. The CDR3 covers 13 residues. CDR3 in amino acids: CSAWDRRAYEQYF. Here the CDR3 DNA reads TGCAGCGCGTGGGACAGGAGAGCCTACGAGCAGTACTTC.

The rearrangement links TRBV7-8 to TRBJ2-2; TRBD2 matches 9 bases. J was trimmed by 5 bases and V by 3 bases; bases with no gene match: 4. Germline lookup yields CDR1 SGHVS and CDR2 FQNEAQ. CDR3 size: 15 residues. For the CDR3, the DNA is TGTGCCAGCAGCTTCCTAGCGGGACTTACCGGGGAGCTGTTTTTT. Amino acid sequence: CASSFLAGLTGELFF.

The chain carries TRBV14 and TRBJ2-3; 7 nucleotides match TRBD1. Per the germline V gene, CDR1 is SGHDN and CDR2 is FVKESK. V lost 2 bases and J lost 0; bases outside the gene matches: 5. This CDR3 spans 16 amino acids. The CDR3 region has the DNA TGTGCCAGCAGCCAACCCTGGACAGGAAGCACAGATACGCAGTATTTT. Amino acids: CASSQPWTGSTDTQYF.

The chain couples TRBV19 to TRBJ2-2; the D call may be TRBD1 or TRBD2 (5 bases each). This CDR3 has 18 amino acids. Germline V CDR1 and CDR2: LNHDA, SQIVND (reference sequence). Trimming pared 3 bases from V and 5 bases from J, leaving 22 bases between. CDR3 DNA: TGTGCCAGTAGTATTAAAATGGGCGGATGGGGGAAGACCGGGGAGCTGTTTTTT. Translation gives CASSIKMGGWGKTGELFF.

For the CDR3, the DNA is TGTGCCACCAGCAGAACCGCCTACAATGAGCAGTTCTTC. Protein product: CATSRTAYNEQFF. This sequence joins TRBV15 and TRBJ2-1; D is ambiguous. CDR3 length equals 13 residues. The germline V and J ends were trimmed by 2 bases and 2 bases, with 4 bases remaining between them. Germline V gives CDR1 LNHNV, CDR2 YYDKDF (reference sequence).

The gene calls are TRBV28 and TRBJ1-1; TRBD1 might be the D (6 bases). The CDR3 totals 13 residues. From germline, CDR1 is MDHEN and CDR2 SYDVKM. The V end was cut by 5 bases, the J end by 8 bases, with 15 bases between. As DNA, the CDR3 is TGTGCCAGCAGTGACCGGACAGACGACGAAGCTTTCTTT. Amino acid sequence: CASSDRTDDEAFF. The variable domain in full, completed from reference TRBV28 and TRBJ1-1, reads DVKVTQSSRYLVKRTGEKVFLECVQDMDHENMFWYRQDPGLGLRLIYFSYDVKMKEKGDIPEGYSVSREKKERFSLILESASTNQTSMYLCASSDRTDDEAFFGQGTRLTVV.